This T cell receptor beta chain comes out of a study of blood T cells in healthy people across ages. Study observations and caveats: Donors of long life had a larger count of naive CD4+ cells and greater diversity than aged donors.

A second about 6 to 11 cycle PCR used barcoded and J-beta primers. TCRdb re-derived calls from the 5' RACE reads in MiXCR, one entry per CDR3 protein. The sample lists more than 900,000 distinct CDR3 sequences; around 29% were seen once. Germline-derived CDR1 and CDR2 are SGHNT and YENEEA. J lost 7 bases, V lost 6 bases, and 6 bases had no gene match. This CDR3 has 13 amino acids. In its sample, this clonotype was seen once. What it binds is unknown. The sample was also reused in another study, on T cells of mothers and their children.

Sequenced sample: blood. V and J are TRBV11-3 and TRBJ2-3; 8 positions agree with TRBD2. This sequence originates from a woman aged 40 to 50 in good health. CDR3 in amino acids: CASSTGTRNTQYF. The CDR3 DNA sequence: TGTGCCAGCAGTACCGGGACTAGAAATACGCAGTATTTT.